This T cell receptor beta chain appears in the sequencing data of a study of blood T cell repertoires in COVID-19. Overall study context: The cDNA or gDNA used as material had been derived from T cells, B-cell-depleted T cells, or PBMCs.

The repertoire was sequenced with immunoSEQ multiplex PCR; TCRdb's copy has only in-frame clones and lacks some. The sample carries 200,000 or so clones, approximately 86% recorded once. The CDR3 runs 16 residues. The germline CDR1 and CDR2 sequences are SGHAT and FQNNGV. V dropped 5 bases and J dropped 2; count of bases not matched to a gene: 6. The TCR originated in a man in his sixties or seventies with active or convalescent COVID-19. The chain uses TRBV11-2 and TRBJ2-6; TRBD1 matches 7 bases. Sequencing was performed on peripheral blood. The CDR3 coding sequence is TGTGCCAGCAGCGTGACAGGGTCGGCTGGGGCCAACGTCCTGACTTTC. Encoded protein: CASSVTGSAGANVLTF.